The present entry profiles one T cell receptor beta chain with its context. These data belong to a study of OX40 agonist ivuxolimab in advanced cancers. Study context: Participants, approximately 80% male, averaged around 60 years of age, ranging from roughly 23 to 90.

Libraries were prepared by immunoSEQ multiplex PCR; TCRdb keeps only in-frame clonotypes and omits some of them. The sample has 60,000 or so clones; over 80% are singletons. This clonotype was obtained from an adult with an advanced solid tumor such as melanoma, head and neck, liver or kidney cancer. The source material was CD4+ or CD8+ T cells sorted from blood, sampled in a trial of the OX40 agonist ivuxolimab.

CDR3 sequence (DNA): TGTGCCAGCAGTTACAGTCAGGGGGCGCAGATCACTGAAGCTTTCTTT. Translation gives CASSYSQGAQITEAFF. J is TRBJ1-1 and V is TRBV6-5; 8 nucleotides agree with TRBD1. The CDR3 consists of 16 residues. Trimming at V came to 2 bases and at J to 4 bases, leaving 9 bases not matched to a gene. Looked up from germline, CDR1 is MNHEY and CDR2 is SVGAGI.